Each of the 27 T cell receptor beta chains below was sequenced from the same sample in a study of blood T cell repertoires in COVID-19. The repertoire was sequenced with immunoSEQ multiplex PCR; TCRdb's copy has only in-frame clones and lacks some. The table lists approximately 360,000 clones, 83% of them singletons. The sequencing input was PBMCs or T cells enriched from blood (not recorded which). The receptors were sampled from a woman aged 45-59 years who had recovered from COVID-19.

V and J are TRBV18 and TRBJ1-1; 8 bases match TRBD1. The CDR3 runs 17 residues. Germline V gene sequence: CDR1 KGHSH, CDR2 LQKENI. Germline trimming cut 0 bases from V and 3 bases from J; bases unmatched to any gene: 9. CDR3 DNA: TGTGCCAGCTCACCACCGAGGGCAGGGGGCGCGGACACTGAAGCTTTCTTT. This sequence encodes CASSPPRAGGADTEAFF.

This sequence joins TRBV3-1 (or the pseudogene TRBV3-2) and TRBJ1-2; a weak D match, TRBD1 (6 bases). CDR1 and CDR2 (germline): LGHDT, YNNKEL (reference sequence). CDR3 length: 14 amino acids. Trimming removed 2 bases at V and 7 bases at J, with 14 bases between. CDR3 region: CASSQTPGGAGYTF. In nucleotides, the CDR3 is TGTGCCAGCAGCCAAACCCCTGGGGGGGCTGGCTACACCTTC.

The chain links TRBV7-2 to TRBJ1-2; a possible D gene is TRBD1 (6 bases). Trimming removed 0 bases from V and 4 bases from J, with 15 bases in between. Germline CDR1 SGHTA, CDR2 FQGNSA. The CDR3 totals 16 residues. Here the CDR3 reads CASSLASEGGVYGYTF. The CDR3 region has the DNA TGTGCCAGCAGCTTAGCGTCTGAGGGGGGGGTCTATGGCTACACCTTC. Complete variable domain (other parts from reference TRBV7-2 and TRBJ1-2): GAGVSQSPSNKVTEKGKDVELRCDPISGHTALYWYRQSLGQGLEFLIYFQGNSAPDKSGLPSDRFSAERTGGSVSTLTIQRTQQEDSAVYLCASSLASEGGVYGYTFGSGTRLTVV.

This chain connects TRBV30 to TRBJ2-7; TRBD1 might be the D (6 bases). Looked up from germline, CDR1 is GTSNPN and CDR2 is SVGIG (reference sequence). The V gene lost 7 bases and the J gene lost 3 bases, with 10 bases spanning the gap. This CDR3 has 11 amino acids. The CDR3 DNA sequence: TGTGCCTACGGGACATACTACGAGCAGTACTTC. Its translation is CAYGTYYEQYF. The whole variable domain, filled in from reference TRBV30 and TRBJ2-7, reads SQTIHQWPATLVQPVGSPLSLECTVEGTSNPNLYWYRQAAGRGLQLLFYSVGIGQISSEVPQNLSASRPQDRQFILSSKKLLLSDSGFYLCAYGTYYEQYFGPGTRLTVT.

This clone has only one observation. CDR3 DNA sequence: TGTGCCAGCTCACCTGCGCCCGATCAGCCCCAGCATTTT. This gives the protein CASSPAPDQPQHF. The rearrangement uses TRBV18 and TRBJ1-5; D not resolved. The CDR3 has 13 amino acids. Trimming removed 3 bases from V and 5 bases from J, with 8 bases in between. CDR1 and CDR2 from the germline V gene are KGHSH and LQKENI.

The V call is TRBV4-2, the J call TRBJ1-1; perhaps TRBD1 as D (5 bases). From germline, CDR1 is LGHNA and CDR2 YNFKEQ. The CDR3 runs to 15 residues. The V and J ends lost 0 bases and 3 bases respectively, with 11 bases between them. The CDR3 loop reads CASSQDDSKYTEAFF. CDR3 bases: TGTGCCAGCAGCCAAGATGACAGTAAATACACTGAAGCTTTCTTT.

V is TRBV11-2 and J is TRBJ1-3; D unresolved. The CDR3 contains 14 residues. V gave up 2 bases and J gave up 9 bases, with 14 bases separating them. Germline V gene lookup returns CDR1 SGHAT and CDR2 FQNNGV. The CDR3 here is CASSLLTPGGTIYF. The CDR3 region has the DNA TGTGCCAGCAGCTTATTGACCCCCGGAGGCACCATATATTTT.

This chain uses TRBV7-9 with TRBJ2-5; 16 bases line up with TRBD2. Looked up from germline, CDR1 is SEHNR and CDR2 is FQNEAQ (reference sequence). Trimming removed 0 bases from V and 5 bases from J; junction bases left unmatched: 6. The CDR3 is 18 amino acids. In DNA form, the CDR3 reads TGTGCCAGCAGCTTAGCCGCGGGACTAGCGGGGGGGCCGGAGACCCAGTACTTC. It specifies CASSLAAGLAGGPETQYF.

As to this clone: With a much larger clone just one base away, this may be a read error. Other nucleotide sequences from this sample produce the same CDR3. The chain combines TRBV7-8 with TRBJ1-5; D call uncertain. The CDR3 is 15 amino acids. Between the trimmed V and J ends, which lost 3 bases and 0 bases, there was a span of 9 bases. Per the germline V gene, CDR1 is SGHVS and CDR2 is FQNEAQ. The CDR3: CASSLGRNSNQPQHF. The CDR3 coding sequence is TGTGCCAGCAGCTTGGGCAGAAATAGCAATCAGCCCCAGCATTTT.

The CDR3 loop reads CAISEISGSVFGAFF. As DNA, the CDR3 is TGTGCCATCAGCGAGATTTCAGGTTCGGTGTTTGGAGCTTTCTTT. The chain has TRBV10-3 and TRBJ1-1; D gene ambiguous. This CDR3 has 15 amino acids. V lost 6 bases, J lost 10 bases, and 24 bases lay in between. The V gene's germline CDR1 is ENHRY and CDR2 SYGVKD.

CDR3 DNA: TGTGCCACCAGCAGAGACAGGCTTCCGAACACTGAAGCTTTCTTT. Residues: CATSRDRLPNTEAFF. The chain has TRBV15 and TRBJ1-1; D gene ambiguous. This CDR3 has 15 amino acids. Germline CDR1 and CDR2: LNHNV and YYDKDF (reference sequence). The V and J ends lost 0 bases and 1 base respectively, with 9 bases between them.

The chain links TRBV4-3 to TRBJ2-1; D unresolved. From germline, CDR1 is LGHNA and CDR2 YSLEER. CDR3 size: 14 residues. Trimming took off 0 bases at V and 6 bases at J, with 9 bases between the two ends. The CDR3 DNA follows: TGCGCCAGCAGCCAAGATGACTGGCGCAATGAGCAGTTCTTC. As protein: CASSQDDWRNEQFF.

The chain couples TRBV19 to TRBJ2-3; possibly TRBD1 for D (5 bases). The CDR3 consists of 12 residues. Germline-derived CDR1 and CDR2 are LNHDA and SQIVND (reference sequence). V shed 5 bases and J shed 3 bases, with 6 bases lying between them. CDR3 in amino acids: CASSPGTDTQYF. CDR3 bases: TGTGCCAGTAGTCCAGGGACAGATACGCAGTATTTT.

V usage is TRBV5-4 and J usage is TRBJ1-3; TRBD1 agrees at 10 bases. Losses at the gene ends were 4 bases for V and 5 bases for J; bases not matched to a gene: 9. The CDR3 has 16 residues. Germline CDR1 SGHNT, CDR2 YYREEE (reference sequence). In nucleotides, the CDR3 is TGTGCCAGCAGCCTATGGCCGGGACAGGGGCGAAACACCATATATTTT. It is translated as CASSLWPGQGRNTIYF. Looking up the rest from reference TRBV5-4 and TRBJ1-3 gives the full variable domain: ETGVTQSPTHLIKTRGQQVTLRCSSQSGHNTVSWYQQALGQGPQFIFQYYREEENGRGNFPPRFSGLQFPNYSSELNVNALELDDSALYLCASSLWPGQGRNTIYFGEGSWLTVV.

The chain employs TRBV7-9 and TRBJ2-1; 12 bases line up with TRBD2. Germline assignment: CDR1 SEHNR and CDR2 FQNEAQ (reference sequence). The ends lost 7 bases at V and 7 bases at J; junction bases unmatched: 8. The CDR3 loop spans 15 amino acids. CDR3 sequence reads: CASTLLAGGGNEQFF. DNA of the CDR3: TGTGCCAGCACCCTTCTAGCGGGAGGGGGTAATGAGCAGTTCTTC.

CDR3 sequence: CASSLSGTTYNEQFF. The CDR3, as DNA: TGTGCCAGCAGCCTTAGCGGCACAACCTACAATGAGCAGTTCTTC. V and J are TRBV3-1 (or the pseudogene TRBV3-2) and TRBJ2-1, with D perhaps TRBD2 (6 bases). The CDR3 is made up of 15 amino acids. Germline CDR1 is LGHDT and CDR2 is YNNKEL (reference sequence). V was shortened by 4 bases and J by 2 bases, with 12 bases between the two germline ends.

The chain joins TRBV5-4 to TRBJ2-2, with a possible D match to TRBD2 (6 bases). There are 17 residues in the CDR3. The ends were cut back, 2 bases at V and 0 bases at J, with 14 bases in the middle. Germline lookup yields CDR1 SGHNT and CDR2 YYREEE (reference sequence). The DNA of the CDR3 is TGTGCCAGCAGCTTTAGCCGGGGACTCTCGAACACCGGGGAGCTGTTTTTT. Translating gives CASSFSRGLSNTGELFF. The whole variable domain, filled in from reference TRBV5-4 and TRBJ2-2, reads ETGVTQSPTHLIKTRGQQVTLRCSSQSGHNTVSWYQQALGQGPQFIFQYYREEENGRGNFPPRFSGLQFPNYSSELNVNALELDDSALYLCASSFSRGLSNTGELFFGEGSRLTVL.

The V and J genes are TRBV6-2 or TRBV6-3 and TRBJ2-2; 10 bases map to TRBD2. CDR1 and CDR2 (germline): MNHEY, SVGEGT. V lost 4 bases to trimming and J lost 2 bases; unmatched junction nucleotides: 1. The CDR3 extends over 15 amino acids. The CDR3, as DNA: TGTGCCAGCAGTTTAGCGGGAGGAAACACCGGGGAGCTGTTTTTT. It specifies CASSLAGGNTGELFF.

The chain couples TRBV5-1 to TRBJ1-4, with D possibly TRBD1 on 5 matching bases. V was trimmed by 4 bases and J by 4 bases, leaving 14 bases between them. Per germline, CDR1 SGHRS and CDR2 YFSETQ. The CDR3 contains 15 residues. CDR3 in amino acids: CASSQPGTGNEKLFF. The CDR3 region has the DNA TGCGCCAGCAGCCAGCCCGGGACTGGTAATGAAAAACTGTTTTTT.

Here the CDR3 reads CASRETGLRGNNEQFF. The CDR3 DNA sequence: TGTGCCAGCAGGGAAACAGGATTACGTGGGAACAATGAGCAGTTCTTC. This rearrangement joins TRBV3-1 (or the pseudogene TRBV3-2) to TRBJ2-1, with D perhaps TRBD1 (5 bases). The germline CDR1 and CDR2 sequences are LGHDT and YNNKEL (reference sequence). The CDR3 runs 16 residues. Trimming shortened V by 6 bases and J by 5 bases, and 20 bases separated the two germline ends.

This chain joins TRBV7-8 and TRBJ1-2; TRBD1 agrees at 10 bases. The V and J ends lost 5 bases and 8 bases, in that order; junction bases with no gene match: 5. This CDR3 has 13 amino acids. Germline values: CDR1 SGHVS, CDR2 FQNEAQ. Written as DNA, the CDR3 is TGTGCCAGCAGCACAGGGACAGGGGAGGGCTACACCTTC. It is translated as CASSTGTGEGYTF.

The chain combines TRBV6-2 or TRBV6-3 with TRBJ2-5; 11 bases are a match to TRBD2. Losses at the gene ends were 1 base for V and 2 bases for J; bases not matched to a gene: 9. The germline V gene has CDR1 MNHEY and CDR2 SVGEGT. This CDR3 is built from 18 residues. Here the CDR3 DNA reads TGTGCCAGCAGTTACTGGGTAGTGACTAGCGGGGCTCAAGAGACCCAGTACTTC. Residues: CASSYWVVTSGAQETQYF.

The chain carries TRBV4-2 and TRBJ1-1; D not certain. The germline V gene encodes CDR1 LGHNA and CDR2 YNFKEQ. The CDR3 spans 14 residues. V lost 1 base to trimming and J lost 5 bases, with 11 bases between them. In nucleotides, the CDR3 is TGTGCCAGCAGCCAAGCAGTATGGAGTACTGAAGCTTTCTTT. This sequence encodes CASSQAVWSTEAFF.

This rearrangement joins TRBV5-1 to TRBJ1-6; D might be TRBD1 (6 bases). V was pared by 4 bases and J by 5 bases, with 16 bases between. Germline CDR1 SGHRS, CDR2 YFSETQ. This CDR3 has 16 residues. The CDR3 spells CASSTEPGAHNSPLHF. The CDR3 DNA sequence: TGCGCCAGCAGCACGGAGCCAGGGGCTCATAATTCACCCCTCCACTTT. Drawing the rest from reference TRBV5-1 and TRBJ1-6, the complete variable domain is KAGVTQTPRYLIKTRGQQVTLSCSPISGHRSVSWYQQTPGQGLQFLFEYFSETQRNKGNFPGRFSGRQFSNSRSEMNVSTLELGDSALYLCASSTEPGAHNSPLHFGNGTRLTVT.

This clone was counted a single time. The V call is TRBV5-6, the J call TRBJ2-7; no reliable D call. In germline, CDR1 is SGHDT, CDR2 YYEEEE. Trimming left V 2 bases short and J 2 bases short, with 5 bases between. The CDR3 extends over 12 amino acids. Written as DNA, the CDR3 is TGTGCCAGCAGCTTATCGGCCTACGAGCAGTACTTC. This encodes CASSLSAYEQYF.

The chain carries TRBV30 and TRBJ1-1; TRBD1 aligns across 7 bases. Trimming removed 3 bases from V and 4 bases from J; junction bases left unmatched: 2. CDR1 GTSNPN and CDR2 SVGIG come from the germline V gene (reference sequence). The CDR3 spans 12 residues. Here the CDR3 reads CAWRGDSTEAFF. CDR3 sequence (DNA): TGTGCCTGGAGAGGGGACAGCACTGAAGCTTTCTTT.

The chain joins TRBV30 to TRBJ2-5; the match to TRBD2 covers 14 bases. CDR1 GTSNPN and CDR2 SVGIG come from the germline V gene (reference sequence). Losses at the gene ends were 0 bases for V and 7 bases for J; bases not matched to a gene: 13. CDR3 length: 18 amino acids. CDR3 bases: TGTGCCTGGAGTGTATGGACTAGCGGGGGGCCCCGTGGGGGGACCCAGTACTTC. It is translated as CAWSVWTSGGPRGGTQYF.